This is a list of T cell receptor beta chains from one sample in a study of blood T cell repertoires in COVID-19. Produced via immunoSEQ multiplex PCR; TCRdb's table is partial and in-frame only. The profile covers 30,000 to 40,000 clones, with over 75% appearing a single time and approximately 10% taken by the ten largest. The material sequenced was peripheral blood. The receptors were sampled from a human donor in a cohort sampled during active COVID-19. CDR3s include the opening cysteine and the closing phenylalanine or tryptophan. A D gene is named only where the DNA matches it firmly. A row's size may be missing; if present it is once, few, many or a size class.

TRBD1 TRBJ1-1 TRBV7-9 - TGTGCCAGCAGCCAATCTTCCGGGACAGGGGGGACTGAAGCTTTCTTT CASSQSSGTGGTEAFF
- TRBJ2-3 TRBV15 - TGTGCCACCAGCAGGACAGGCCGCACAGATACGCAGTATTTT CATSRTGRTDTQYF
TRBD2 TRBJ2-2 TRBV7-2 - TGTGCCAGCAGCCAAACCTTGGGACTAGCGGGAGCCGGGGAGCTGTTTTTT CASSQTLGLAGAGELFF
TRBD2 TRBJ2-1 TRBV3-1/TRBV3-2 few TGTGCCAGCAGCATGATAGCGGGAGGAACTGAGCAGTTCTTC CASSMIAGGTEQFF
- TRBJ2-2 TRBV19 - TGTGCCAGTAGTATGGCAGCGAACACCGGGGAGCTGTTTTTT CASSMAANTGELFF
- TRBJ1-3 TRBV19 - TGTGCCAGTAGTAGAGACCTACTGAGCTCTGGAAACACCATATATTTT CASSRDLLSSGNTIYF
- TRBJ1-2 TRBV12-3/TRBV12-4 - TGTGCCAGCAGTTTGCAGGGGAACTATGGCTACACCTTC CASSLQGNYGYTF
TRBD2 TRBJ2-1 TRBV18 - TGTGCCAGCTCACCAGCAAGCGGGAGTCCCAACAATGAGCAGTTCTTC CASSPASGSPNNEQFF
TRBD2 TRBJ2-5 TRBV9 - TGTGCCAGCAGCGTAGGAGGGCGGCGGGAGGGAGAGACCCAGTACTTC CASSVGGRREGETQYF
- TRBJ1-5 TRBV2 - TGTGCCAGCAAGGGGTTTGCCGATCAGCCCCAGCATTTT CASKGFADQPQHF
- TRBJ1-2 TRBV5-1 - TGCGCCAGCAGCTTGGGCGACAGTAACTATGGCTACACCTTC CASSLGDSNYGYTF
TRBD1 TRBJ1-2 TRBV10-3 - TGTGCCATCCGACCCTCGACAGGGGCCTATGGCTACACCTTC CAIRPSTGAYGYTF
- TRBJ1-1 TRBV28 - TGTGCCAGCAGTCTGCCGACCCGCGGCACTGAAGCTTTCTTT CASSLPTRGTEAFF
- TRBJ1-5 TRBV2 - TGTGCCAGCAGCCGGGGTGATAGCAATCAGCCCCAGCATTTT CASSRGDSNQPQHF
- TRBJ1-2 TRBV5-5 - TGTGCCAGCAGCTTAATACAGGGCACCTATGGCTACACCTTC CASSLIQGTYGYTF
TRBD2 TRBJ2-1 TRBV7-2 - TGTGCCAGCAGCTTAGTGGGTTCTAGCGGCTACAATGAGCAGTTCTTC CASSLVGSSGYNEQFF
- TRBJ2-5 TRBV28 - TGTGCCAGCAGCCTAAAAGAGACCCAGTACTTC CASSLKETQYF
TRBD1 TRBJ1-2 TRBV5-6 - TGTGCCAGCAGCCCCGGGACAGGGGGCCCGTCGAACTATGGCTACACCTTC CASSPGTGGPSNYGYTF
- TRBJ1-6 TRBV5-1 - TGCGCCAGCAGCCTCCAGCCAGGGGCTTCACCCCTCCACTTT CASSLQPGASPLHF
- TRBJ1-2 TRBV6-5 few TGTGCCAGCACCCTAGGGGGTCTTGGTGGCTACACCTTC CASTLGGLGGYTF
- TRBJ1-2 TRBV6-6 - TGTGCCAGCAGTTACCTAGACCCCTATGGCTACACCTTC CASSYLDPYGYTF
- TRBJ1-1 TRBV6-5 - TGTGCCAGCAGCGGGTTGGGCACTGAAGCTTTCTTT CASSGLGTEAFF
- TRBJ2-1 TRBV30 once TGTGCCTGGAGTGAACAGGGTTACAATGAGCAGTTCTTC CAWSEQGYNEQFF
TRBD1 TRBJ1-6 TRBV5-4 - TGTGCCAGCAGCCCGGGACAGAATAATTCACCCCTCCACTTT CASSPGQNNSPLHF
TRBD1 TRBJ2-7 TRBV5-5 - TGTGCCAGCAGCTTGGGACAGGGGGCTTACGAGCAGTACTTC CASSLGQGAYEQYF
TRBD1 TRBJ1-1 TRBV7-3 - TGTGCCAGCAGCAGGGACAGGGCAATCCCTGAAGCTTTCTTT CASSRDRAIPEAFF